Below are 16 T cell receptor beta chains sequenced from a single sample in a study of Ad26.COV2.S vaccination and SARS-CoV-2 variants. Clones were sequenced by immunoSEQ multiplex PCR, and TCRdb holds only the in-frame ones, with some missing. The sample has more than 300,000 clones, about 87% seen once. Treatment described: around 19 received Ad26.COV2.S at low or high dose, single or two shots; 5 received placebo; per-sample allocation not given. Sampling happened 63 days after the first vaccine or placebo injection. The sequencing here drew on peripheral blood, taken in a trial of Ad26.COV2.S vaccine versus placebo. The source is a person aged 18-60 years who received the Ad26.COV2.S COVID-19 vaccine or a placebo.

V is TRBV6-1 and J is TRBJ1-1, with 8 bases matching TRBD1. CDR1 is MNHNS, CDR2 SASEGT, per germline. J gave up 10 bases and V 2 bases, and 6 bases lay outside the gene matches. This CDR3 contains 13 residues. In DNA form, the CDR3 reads TGTGCCAGCAGTGAACAGACAGGGGTCGGAGCTTTCTTT. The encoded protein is CASSEQTGVGAFF.

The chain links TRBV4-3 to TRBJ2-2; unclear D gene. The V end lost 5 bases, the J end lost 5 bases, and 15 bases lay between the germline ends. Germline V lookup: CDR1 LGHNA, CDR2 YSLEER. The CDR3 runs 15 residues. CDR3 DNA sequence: TGCGCCAGCAGCTCGGGCAGTCACGCAACCGGGGAGCTGTTTTTT. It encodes CASSSGSHATGELFF.

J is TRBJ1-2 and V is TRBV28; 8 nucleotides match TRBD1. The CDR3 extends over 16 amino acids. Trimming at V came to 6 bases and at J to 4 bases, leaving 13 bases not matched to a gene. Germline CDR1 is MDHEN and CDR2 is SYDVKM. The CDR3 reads CASSLIQGAGPYGYTF. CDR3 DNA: TGTGCCAGCAGCTTAATTCAGGGGGCCGGCCCCTATGGCTACACCTTC.

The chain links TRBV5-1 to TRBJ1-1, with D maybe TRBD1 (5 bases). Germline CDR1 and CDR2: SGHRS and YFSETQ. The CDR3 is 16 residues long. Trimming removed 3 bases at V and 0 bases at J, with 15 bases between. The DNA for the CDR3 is TGCGCCAGCAGCTCAGGGAGGGGTGCCATGAACACTGAAGCTTTCTTT. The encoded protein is CASSSGRGAMNTEAFF.

The CDR3 is CASSPAPYPDEGRQFF. The DNA for the CDR3 is TGTGCCAGCTCACCAGCTCCCTACCCCGATGAAGGTAGGCAGTTCTTC. The chain links TRBV18 to TRBJ2-1, with D unresolved. Trimming removed 2 bases from V and 12 bases from J, with 23 bases in between. This CDR3 region has 16 residues. The germline V gene has CDR1 KGHSH and CDR2 LQKENI.

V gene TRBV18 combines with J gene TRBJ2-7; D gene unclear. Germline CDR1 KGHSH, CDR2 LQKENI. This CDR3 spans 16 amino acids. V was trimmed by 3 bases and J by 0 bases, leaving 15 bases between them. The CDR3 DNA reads TGTGCCAGCTCACCTAGAACGGCAGGCTACTCCTACGAGCAGTACTTC. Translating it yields CASSPRTAGYSYEQYF.

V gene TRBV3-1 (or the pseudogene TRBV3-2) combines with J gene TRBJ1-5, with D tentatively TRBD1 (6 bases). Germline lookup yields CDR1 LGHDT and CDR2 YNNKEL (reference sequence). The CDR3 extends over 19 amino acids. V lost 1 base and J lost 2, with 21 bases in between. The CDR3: CASSQGLPHRVLGNQPQHF. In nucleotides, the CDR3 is TGTGCCAGCAGCCAAGGTCTCCCCCACAGGGTTCTCGGCAATCAGCCCCAGCATTTT.

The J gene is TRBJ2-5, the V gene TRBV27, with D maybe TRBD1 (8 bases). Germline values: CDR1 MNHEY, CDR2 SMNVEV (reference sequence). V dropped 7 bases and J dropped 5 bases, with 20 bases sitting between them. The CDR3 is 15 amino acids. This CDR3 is CASNRGQGGGETQYF. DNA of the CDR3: TGTGCCAGCAACCGCGGACAGGGAGGGGGGGAGACCCAGTACTTC.

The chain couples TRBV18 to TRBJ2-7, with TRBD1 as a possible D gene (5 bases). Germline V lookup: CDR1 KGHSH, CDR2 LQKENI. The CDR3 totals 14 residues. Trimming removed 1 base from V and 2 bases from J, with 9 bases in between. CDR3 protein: CASSPQAGTYEQYF. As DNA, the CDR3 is TGTGCCAGCTCACCACAGGCAGGGACCTACGAGCAGTACTTC.

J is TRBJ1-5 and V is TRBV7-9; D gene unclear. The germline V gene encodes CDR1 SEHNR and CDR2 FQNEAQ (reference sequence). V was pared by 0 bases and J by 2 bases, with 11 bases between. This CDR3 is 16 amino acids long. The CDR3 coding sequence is TGTGCCAGCAGCTTAGCGAACAAGAGGCGCAATCAGCCCCAGCATTTT. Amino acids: CASSLANKRRNQPQHF.

CDR3 loop: CASSLQDSTGELFF. CDR3 nucleotides: TGTGCCAGCAGTTTACAGGATTCTACCGGGGAGCTGTTTTTT. V is TRBV28 and J is TRBJ2-2, with no clear D. Germline-derived CDR1 and CDR2 are MDHEN and SYDVKM. CDR3 length: 14 residues. Trimming left V 2 bases short and J 5 bases short, with 9 bases between.

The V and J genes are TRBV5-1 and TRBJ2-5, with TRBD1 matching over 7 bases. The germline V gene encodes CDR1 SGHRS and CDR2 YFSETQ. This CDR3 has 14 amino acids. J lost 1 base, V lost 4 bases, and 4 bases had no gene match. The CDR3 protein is CASSPGQAQETQYF. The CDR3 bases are TGCGCCAGCAGCCCAGGACAGGCCCAAGAGACCCAGTACTTC.

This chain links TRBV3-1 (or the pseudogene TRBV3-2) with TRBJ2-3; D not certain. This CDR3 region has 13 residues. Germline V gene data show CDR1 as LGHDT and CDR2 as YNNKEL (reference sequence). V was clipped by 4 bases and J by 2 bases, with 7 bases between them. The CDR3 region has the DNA TGTGCCAGCAGCCTGAATCCCACAGATACGCAGTATTTT. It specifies CASSLNPTDTQYF.

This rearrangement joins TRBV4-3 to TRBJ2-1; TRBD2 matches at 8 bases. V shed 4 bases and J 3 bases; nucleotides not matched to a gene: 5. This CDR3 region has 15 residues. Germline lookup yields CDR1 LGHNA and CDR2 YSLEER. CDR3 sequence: CASSRTSGSYNEQFF. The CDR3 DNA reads TGCGCCAGCAGCCGAACTAGCGGCAGCTACAATGAGCAGTTCTTC.

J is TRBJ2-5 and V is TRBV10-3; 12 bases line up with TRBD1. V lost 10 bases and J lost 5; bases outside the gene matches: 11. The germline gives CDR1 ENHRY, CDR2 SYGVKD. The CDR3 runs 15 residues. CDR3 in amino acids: CATLSGTGGRETQYF. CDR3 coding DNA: TGTGCCACGCTAAGCGGGACAGGGGGCCGGGAGACCCAGTACTTC.

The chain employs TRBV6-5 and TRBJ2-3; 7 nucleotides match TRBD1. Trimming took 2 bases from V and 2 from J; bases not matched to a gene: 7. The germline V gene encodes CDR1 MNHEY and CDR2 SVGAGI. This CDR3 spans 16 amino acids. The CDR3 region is CASSYHSGTVTDTQYF. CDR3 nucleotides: TGTGCCAGCAGTTACCACTCCGGGACAGTCACAGATACGCAGTATTTT.